The clone carrying this T cell receptor beta chain showed up just once. This sample is part of a study of tumor T cells in aggressive B-cell lymphoma. Germline V gene lookup returns CDR1 LGHNA and CDR2 YSLEER. The CDR3 has 14 amino acids. Produced via immunoSEQ multiplex PCR; TCRdb's table is partial and in-frame only. The data show about 3,500 clones, roughly 86% seen once. Sequencing used tumor tissue. The sequence derives from an adult with diffuse large B cell lymphoma. V gene TRBV4-3 combines with J gene TRBJ2-5; D remains ambiguous. The J call may be mistaken, given a closer DNA end match to TRBJ2-7. The CDR3 DNA sequence: TGCGCCAGCAGCCAAGATTTTTCCGGGTACGAGCAGTACTTC. Translating gives CASSQDFSGYEQYF.